The T cell receptor (beta chain) described here comes from a study of T cell responses to AZD1222 COVID-19 vaccine. Study findings and constraints: Clonal diversity was possibly underestimated; the donors were predominantly white British and more often female. Repertoire sampling was restricted to post-peak T cell response timepoints.

Generated by immunoSEQ multiplex PCR, the TCRdb table keeps only in-frame clones and is missing some. The table has 130,000 to 150,000 clones, roughly 91% seen once; the top ten hold 1.9%. V lost 2 bases, J lost 5 bases, and 6 bases stayed unmatched. The germline gives CDR1 SGHRS, CDR2 YFSETQ. CDR3 length: 14 amino acids. Comments on this clone: The antigen remains unidentified.

Pooled together were second doses at about 4 or about 12 weeks. The TCR sequence derives from an adult who received the AZD1222 COVID-19 vaccine. V gene TRBV5-1 combines with J gene TRBJ2-7, with TRBD1 matching over 8 bases. The input for sequencing was peripheral blood, taken 28 days after the second AZD1222 dose. The CDR3 region is CASSLTGGNHEQYF. The CDR3 region has the DNA TGCGCCAGCAGCTTAACAGGGGGAAATCACGAGCAGTACTTC.